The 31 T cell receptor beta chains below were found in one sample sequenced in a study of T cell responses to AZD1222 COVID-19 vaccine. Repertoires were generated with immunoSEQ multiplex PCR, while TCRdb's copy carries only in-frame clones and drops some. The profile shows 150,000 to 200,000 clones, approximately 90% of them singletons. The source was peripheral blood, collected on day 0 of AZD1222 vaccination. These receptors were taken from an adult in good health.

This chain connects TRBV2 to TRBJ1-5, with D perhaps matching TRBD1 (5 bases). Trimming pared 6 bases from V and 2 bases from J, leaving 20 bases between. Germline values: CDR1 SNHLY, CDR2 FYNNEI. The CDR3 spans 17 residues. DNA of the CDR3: TGTGCCAGCAGGGGCAGGGCAGGCATTGTAGGCAATCAGCCCCAGCATTTT. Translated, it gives CASRGRAGIVGNQPQHF.

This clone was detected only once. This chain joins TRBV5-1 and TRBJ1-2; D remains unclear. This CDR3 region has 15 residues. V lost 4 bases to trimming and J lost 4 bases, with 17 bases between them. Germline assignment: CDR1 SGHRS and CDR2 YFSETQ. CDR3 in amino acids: CASSPRPEDSYGYTF. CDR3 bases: TGCGCCAGCAGCCCACGGCCGGAGGATTCCTATGGCTACACCTTC.

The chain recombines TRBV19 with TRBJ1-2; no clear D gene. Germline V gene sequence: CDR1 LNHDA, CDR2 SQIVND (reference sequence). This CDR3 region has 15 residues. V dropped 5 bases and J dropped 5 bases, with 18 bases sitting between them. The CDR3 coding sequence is TGTGCCAGTAGTTTGGCCGACGGCCTGGGTTATGGCTACACCTTC. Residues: CASSLADGLGYGYTF.

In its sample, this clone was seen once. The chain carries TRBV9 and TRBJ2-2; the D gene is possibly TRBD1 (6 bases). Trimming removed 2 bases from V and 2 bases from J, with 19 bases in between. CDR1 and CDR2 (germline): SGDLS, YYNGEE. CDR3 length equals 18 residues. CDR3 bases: TGTGCCAGCAGCGTCCCTACCAAGGGGGACCGAAACACCGGGGAGCTGTTTTTT. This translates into CASSVPTKGDRNTGELFF.

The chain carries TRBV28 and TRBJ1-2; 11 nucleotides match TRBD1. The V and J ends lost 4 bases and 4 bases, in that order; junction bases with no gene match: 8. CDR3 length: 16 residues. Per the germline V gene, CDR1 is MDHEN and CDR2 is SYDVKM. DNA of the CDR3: TGTGCCAGCAGTTCCTCCGGTGGACAGGGGGCCTATGGCTACACCTTC. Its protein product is CASSSSGGQGAYGYTF.

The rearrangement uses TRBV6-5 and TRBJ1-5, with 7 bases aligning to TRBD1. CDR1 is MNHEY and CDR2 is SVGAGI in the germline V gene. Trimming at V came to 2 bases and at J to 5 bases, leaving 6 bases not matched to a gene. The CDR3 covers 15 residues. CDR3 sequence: CASSYPTGSDQPQHF. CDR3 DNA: TGTGCCAGCAGTTACCCGACAGGGTCGGATCAGCCCCAGCATTTT.

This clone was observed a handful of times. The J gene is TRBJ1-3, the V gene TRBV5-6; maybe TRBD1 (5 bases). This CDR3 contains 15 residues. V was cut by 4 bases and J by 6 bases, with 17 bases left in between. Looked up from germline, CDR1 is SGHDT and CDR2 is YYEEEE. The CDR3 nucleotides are TGTGCCAGCAGCCCGTGGGGCCGTGGCTCAAACACCATATATTTT. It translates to CASSPWGRGSNTIYF.

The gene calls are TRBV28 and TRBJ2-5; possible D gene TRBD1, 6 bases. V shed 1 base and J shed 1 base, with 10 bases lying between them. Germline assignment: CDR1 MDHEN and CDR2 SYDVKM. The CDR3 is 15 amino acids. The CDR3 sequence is CASSLSGQPQETQYF. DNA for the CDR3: TGTGCCAGCAGTTTATCCGGACAGCCCCAAGAGACCCAGTACTTC.

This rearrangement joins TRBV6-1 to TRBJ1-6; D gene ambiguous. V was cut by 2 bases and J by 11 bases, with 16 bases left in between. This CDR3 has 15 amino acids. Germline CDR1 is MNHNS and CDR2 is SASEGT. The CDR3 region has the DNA TGTGCCAGCAGTGAATATGGCGGCCCAGAGGCACCCCTCCACTTT. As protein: CASSEYGGPEAPLHF.

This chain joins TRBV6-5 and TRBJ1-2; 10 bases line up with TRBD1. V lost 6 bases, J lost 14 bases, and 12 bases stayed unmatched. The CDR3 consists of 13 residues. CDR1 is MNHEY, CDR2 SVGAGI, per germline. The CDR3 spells CASSRQGAPLGTF. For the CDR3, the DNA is TGTGCCAGCAGCAGACAGGGGGCGCCGCTGGGGACCTTC.

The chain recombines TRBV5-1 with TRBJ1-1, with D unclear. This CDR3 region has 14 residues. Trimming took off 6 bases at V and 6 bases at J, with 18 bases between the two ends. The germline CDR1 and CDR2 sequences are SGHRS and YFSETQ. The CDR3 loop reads CASNFLSGASEAFF. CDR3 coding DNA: TGCGCCAGCAATTTTTTGAGTGGAGCGTCTGAAGCTTTCTTT.

This chain's CDR3 is CASSVVGTHNQPQHF. The DNA of the CDR3 is TGTGCCAGTAGCGTAGTGGGGACACACAATCAGCCCCAGCATTTT. The J gene is TRBJ1-5, the V gene TRBV19; D possibly corresponds to TRBD1 (6 bases). The CDR3 is 15 residues long. Germline CDR1 is LNHDA and CDR2 is SQIVND (reference sequence). Between the trimmed V and J ends, which lost 6 bases and 3 bases, there was a span of 15 bases. The full variable domain, in which reference TRBV19 and TRBJ1-5 provide the parts outside the CDR3, is DGGITQSPKYLFRKEGQNVTLSCEQNLNHDAMYWYRQDPGQGLRLIYYSQIVNDFQKGDIAEGYSVSREKKESFPLTVTSAQKNPTAFYLCASSVVGTHNQPQHFGDGTRLSIL.

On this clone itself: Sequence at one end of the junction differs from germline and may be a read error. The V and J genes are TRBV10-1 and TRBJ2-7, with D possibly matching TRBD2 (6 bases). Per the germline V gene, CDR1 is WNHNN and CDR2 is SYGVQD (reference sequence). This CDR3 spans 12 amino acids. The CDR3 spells CASKGGRDEQYF. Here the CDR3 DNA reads TGCGCCAGCAAGGGCGGGCGGGACGAACAGTACTTC.

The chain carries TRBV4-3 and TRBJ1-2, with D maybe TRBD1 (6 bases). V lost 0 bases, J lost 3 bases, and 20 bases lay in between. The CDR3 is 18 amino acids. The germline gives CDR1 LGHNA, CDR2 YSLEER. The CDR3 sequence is CASSQDLSAGAYDYGYTF. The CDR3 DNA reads TGCGCCAGCAGCCAAGATCTGTCGGCAGGGGCGTACGACTATGGCTACACCTTC.

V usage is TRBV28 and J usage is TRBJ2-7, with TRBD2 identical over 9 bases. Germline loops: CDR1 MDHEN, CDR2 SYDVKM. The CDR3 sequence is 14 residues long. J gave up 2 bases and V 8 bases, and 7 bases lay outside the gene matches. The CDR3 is CASGPGLAPYEQYF. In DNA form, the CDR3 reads TGTGCCAGCGGACCGGGACTAGCACCCTACGAGCAGTACTTC.

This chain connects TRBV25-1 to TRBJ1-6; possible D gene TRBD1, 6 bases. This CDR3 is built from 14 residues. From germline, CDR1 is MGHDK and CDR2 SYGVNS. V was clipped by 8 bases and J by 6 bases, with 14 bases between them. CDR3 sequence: CASRAQGFNSPLHF. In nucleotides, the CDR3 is TGTGCCAGCCGAGCACAGGGTTTTAATTCACCCCTCCACTTT.

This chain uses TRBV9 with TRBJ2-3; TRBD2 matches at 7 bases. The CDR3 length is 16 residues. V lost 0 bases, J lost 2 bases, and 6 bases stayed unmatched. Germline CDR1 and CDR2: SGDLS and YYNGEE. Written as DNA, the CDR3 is TGTGCCAGCAGCGTAGGCCGGGGGGTCTTCACAGATACGCAGTATTTT. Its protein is CASSVGRGVFTDTQYF.

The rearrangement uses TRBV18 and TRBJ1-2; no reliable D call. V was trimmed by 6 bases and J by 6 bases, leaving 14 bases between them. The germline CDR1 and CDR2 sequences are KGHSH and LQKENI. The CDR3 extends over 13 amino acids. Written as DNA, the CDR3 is TGTGCCAGCTCTCCAGACATGCGGGATGGCTACACCTTC. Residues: CASSPDMRDGYTF.

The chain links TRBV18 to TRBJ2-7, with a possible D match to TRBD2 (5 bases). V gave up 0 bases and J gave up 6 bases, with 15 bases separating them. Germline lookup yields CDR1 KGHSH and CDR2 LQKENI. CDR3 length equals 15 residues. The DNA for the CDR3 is TGTGCCAGCTCACCACCCGGTCAGTCGGGATCCGAGCAGTACTTC. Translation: CASSPPGQSGSEQYF. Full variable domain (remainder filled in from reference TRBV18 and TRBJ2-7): NAGVMQNPRHLVRRRGQEARLRCSPMKGHSHVYWYRQLPEEGLKFMVYLQKENIIDESGMPKERFSAEFPKEGPSILRIQQVVRGDSAAYFCASSPPGQSGSEQYFGPGTRLTVT.

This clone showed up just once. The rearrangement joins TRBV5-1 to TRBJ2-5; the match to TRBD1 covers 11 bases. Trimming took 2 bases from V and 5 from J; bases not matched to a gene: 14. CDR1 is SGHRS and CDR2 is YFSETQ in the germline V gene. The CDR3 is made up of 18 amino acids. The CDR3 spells CASSFWARTGGAGETQYF. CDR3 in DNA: TGCGCCAGCAGCTTTTGGGCGAGGACAGGGGGCGCCGGGGAGACCCAGTACTTC. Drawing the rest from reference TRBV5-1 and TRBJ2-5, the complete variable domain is KAGVTQTPRYLIKTRGQQVTLSCSPISGHRSVSWYQQTPGQGLQFLFEYFSETQRNKGNFPGRFSGRQFSNSRSEMNVSTLELGDSALYLCASSFWARTGGAGETQYFGPGTRLLVL.

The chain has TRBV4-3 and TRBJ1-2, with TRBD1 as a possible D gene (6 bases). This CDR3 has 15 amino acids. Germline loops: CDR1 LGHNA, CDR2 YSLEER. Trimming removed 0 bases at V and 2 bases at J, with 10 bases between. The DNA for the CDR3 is TGCGCCAGCAGCCAAGAATCGGGGGCGAACTATGGCTACACCTTC. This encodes CASSQESGANYGYTF.

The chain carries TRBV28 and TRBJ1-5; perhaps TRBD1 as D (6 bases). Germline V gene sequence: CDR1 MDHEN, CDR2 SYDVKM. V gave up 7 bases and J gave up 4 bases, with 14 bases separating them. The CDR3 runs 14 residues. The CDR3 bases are TGTGCCAGCATCCTCACAGGGTCTAATCAGCCCCAGCATTTT. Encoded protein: CASILTGSNQPQHF.

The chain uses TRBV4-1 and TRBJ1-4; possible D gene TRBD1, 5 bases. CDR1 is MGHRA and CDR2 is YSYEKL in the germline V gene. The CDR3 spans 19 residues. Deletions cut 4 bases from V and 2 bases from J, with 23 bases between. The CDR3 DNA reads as TGCGCCAGCAGCCTCCGACCGTCCGGGGGGGGTTTGACTAATGAAAAACTGTTTTTT. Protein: CASSLRPSGGGLTNEKLFF.

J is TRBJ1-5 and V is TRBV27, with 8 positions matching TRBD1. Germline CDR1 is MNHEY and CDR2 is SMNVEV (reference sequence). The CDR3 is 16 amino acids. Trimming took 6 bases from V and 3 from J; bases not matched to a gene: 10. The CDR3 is CASSPNRGRINQPQHF. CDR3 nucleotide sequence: TGTGCCAGCAGCCCCAACAGGGGGAGAATCAATCAGCCCCAGCATTTT.

CDR3: CAISGDLNQPQHF. DNA of the CDR3: TGTGCCATCAGCGGGGACCTAAATCAGCCCCAGCATTTT. The rearrangement links TRBV10-3 to TRBJ1-5, with D maybe TRBD1 (5 bases). Germline values: CDR1 ENHRY, CDR2 SYGVKD. Trimming stripped 6 bases from V and 4 bases from J, with 10 bases between. The CDR3 consists of 13 residues.

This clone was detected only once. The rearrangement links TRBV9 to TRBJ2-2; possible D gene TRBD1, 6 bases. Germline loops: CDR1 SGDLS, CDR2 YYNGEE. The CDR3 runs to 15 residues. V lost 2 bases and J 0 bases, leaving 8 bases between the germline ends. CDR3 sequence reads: CASSVGAPNTGELFF. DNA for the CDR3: TGTGCCAGCAGCGTGGGGGCCCCGAACACCGGGGAGCTGTTTTTT.

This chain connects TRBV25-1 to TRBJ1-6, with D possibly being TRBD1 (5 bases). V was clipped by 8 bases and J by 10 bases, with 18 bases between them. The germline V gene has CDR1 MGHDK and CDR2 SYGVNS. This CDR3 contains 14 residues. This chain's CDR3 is CASSIGGEGSPLHF. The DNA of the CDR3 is TGTGCCAGCTCTATAGGAGGGGAGGGATCACCCCTCCACTTT.

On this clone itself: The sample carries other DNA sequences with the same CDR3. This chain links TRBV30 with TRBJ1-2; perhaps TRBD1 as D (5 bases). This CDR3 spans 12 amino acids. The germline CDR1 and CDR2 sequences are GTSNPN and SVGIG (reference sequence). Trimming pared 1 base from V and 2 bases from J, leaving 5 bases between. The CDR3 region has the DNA TGTGCCTGGAGTGGGGGCAACTATGGCTACACCTTC. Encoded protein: CAWSGGNYGYTF.

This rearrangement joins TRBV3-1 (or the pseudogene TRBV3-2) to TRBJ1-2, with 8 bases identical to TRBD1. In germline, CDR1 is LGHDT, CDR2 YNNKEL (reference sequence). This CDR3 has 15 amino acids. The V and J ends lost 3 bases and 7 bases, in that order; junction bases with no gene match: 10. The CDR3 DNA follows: TGTGCCAGCAGCCAGCCTCAGGGGGCGTATACTGGCTACACCTTC. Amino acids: CASSQPQGAYTGYTF.

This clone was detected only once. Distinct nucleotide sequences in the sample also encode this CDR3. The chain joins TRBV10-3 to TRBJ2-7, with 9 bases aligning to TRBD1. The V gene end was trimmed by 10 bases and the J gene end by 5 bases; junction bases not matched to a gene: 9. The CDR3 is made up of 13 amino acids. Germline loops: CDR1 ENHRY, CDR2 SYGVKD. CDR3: CATLPGQGNEQYF. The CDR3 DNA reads TGTGCCACCTTGCCGGGACAGGGCAACGAGCAGTACTTC.

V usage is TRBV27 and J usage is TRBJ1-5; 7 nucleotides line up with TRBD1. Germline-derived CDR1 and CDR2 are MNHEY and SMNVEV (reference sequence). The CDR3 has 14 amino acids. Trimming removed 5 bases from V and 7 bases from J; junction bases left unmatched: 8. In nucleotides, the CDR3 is TGTGCCAGCAGTCTTGACAGGGCAGGGCAGCCCCAGCATTTT. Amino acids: CASSLDRAGQPQHF.